This T cell receptor beta chain originates from a study of blood T cell repertoires in COVID-19. Study overall: The origin of the acute and convalescent COVID-19 samples was the United States, Italy and Spain. Nucleic acid was either cDNA or gDNA, and it came from T cells, B-cell-depleted T cells, or PBMCs.

This CDR3 comprises 18 residues. Germline V gives CDR1 SEHNR, CDR2 FQNEAQ (reference sequence). The V segment lost 4 bases and the J segment 0 bases; nucleotides outside the gene matches: 8. As processed by the authors: Reference gene primers were amplified, and this amplification served to estimate nucleated cell counts. Repertoires were generated with immunoSEQ multiplex PCR, while TCRdb's copy carries only in-frame clones and drops some. Clonal size and the V and J genes are those of that table, whereas D and trimming came from the DNA. The table includes some 110,000 clones, about four fifths detected once.

Sequenced sample: peripheral blood. V and J are TRBV7-9 and TRBJ1-5; 11 nucleotides match TRBD1. This clonotype was obtained from a woman in her sixties or seventies with acute or convalescent COVID-19. This CDR3 is CASSSGQGGFSSNQPQHF. The CDR3 nucleotides read TGTGCCAGCAGCTCGGGACAGGGGGGTTTTAGTAGCAATCAGCCCCAGCATTTT.